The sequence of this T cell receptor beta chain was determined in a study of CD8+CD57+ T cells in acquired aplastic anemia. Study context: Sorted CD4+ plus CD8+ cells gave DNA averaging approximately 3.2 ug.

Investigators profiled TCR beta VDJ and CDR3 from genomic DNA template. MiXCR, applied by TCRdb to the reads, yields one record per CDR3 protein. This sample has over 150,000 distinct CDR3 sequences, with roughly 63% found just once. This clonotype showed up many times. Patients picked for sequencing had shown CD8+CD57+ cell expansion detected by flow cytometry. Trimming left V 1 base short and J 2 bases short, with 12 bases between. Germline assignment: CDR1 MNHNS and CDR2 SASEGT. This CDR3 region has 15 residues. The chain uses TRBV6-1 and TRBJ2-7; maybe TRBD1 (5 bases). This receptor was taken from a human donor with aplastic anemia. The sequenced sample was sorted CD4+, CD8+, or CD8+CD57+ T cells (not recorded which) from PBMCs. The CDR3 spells CASSEEQATPYEQYF. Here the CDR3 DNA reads TGTGCCAGCAGTGAAGAACAGGCTACCCCCTACGAGCAGTACTTC.